The entry that follows covers one T cell receptor (beta chain) sequence. This CDR3 is built from 13 residues. Trimming removed 5 bases at V and 5 bases at J, with 13 bases between. Germline V CDR1 and CDR2: SQVTM, ANQGSEA. The data were taken from a study of control samples from healthy donors and cancer patients. Sequencing used immunoSEQ multiplex PCR; TCRdb keeps in-frame clones, though not all of them. The table lists about 120,000 clones, 90% of them singletons. The clonotype originates from a man between 35 and 55 years old in good health. Sequenced sample: blood. The rearrangement uses TRBV29-1 and TRBJ1-5; D remains unclear. CDR3 sequence (DNA): TGCAGCGTTCGGAGAAATGCCGATCAGCCCCAGCATTTT. This codes for CSVRRNADQPQHF.